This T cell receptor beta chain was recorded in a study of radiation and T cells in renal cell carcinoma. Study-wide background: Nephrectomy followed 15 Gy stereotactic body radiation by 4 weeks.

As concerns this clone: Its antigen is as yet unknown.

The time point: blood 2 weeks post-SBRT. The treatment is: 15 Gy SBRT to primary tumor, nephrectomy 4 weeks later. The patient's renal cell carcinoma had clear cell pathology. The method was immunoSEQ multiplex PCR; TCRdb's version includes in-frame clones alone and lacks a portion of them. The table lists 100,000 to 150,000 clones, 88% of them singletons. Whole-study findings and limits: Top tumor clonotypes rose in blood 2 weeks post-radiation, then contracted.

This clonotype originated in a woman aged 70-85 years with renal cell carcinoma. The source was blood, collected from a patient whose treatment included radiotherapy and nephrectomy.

CDR3 loop: CASSFQGVTGELFF. In nucleotides, the CDR3 is TGTGCCAGCAGTTTCCAGGGGGTTACCGGGGAGCTGTTTTTT. The chain combines TRBV27 with TRBJ2-2; 7 nucleotides line up with TRBD1. V gave up 3 bases and J gave up 5 bases; unmatched junction bases: 3. The CDR3 loop spans 14 amino acids. Germline CDR1 is MNHEY and CDR2 is SMNVEV (reference sequence).